The T cell receptor beta chain under discussion was sequenced for a study of T cell changes during pregnancy in multiple sclerosis. Germline V CDR1 and CDR2: MDHEN, SYDVKM. Trimming cost V 7 bases and J 4 bases, with 13 bases left between them. The CDR3 has 13 amino acids. Clones were sequenced by immunoSEQ multiplex PCR, and TCRdb holds only the in-frame ones, with some missing. The sample holds 60,000 to 75,000 clones; roughly nine tenths are singletons and the top ten take about 1.5%. Sequences were derived from peripheral blood, sampled after pregnancy. The chain links TRBV28 to TRBJ1-1; D possibly corresponds to TRBD1 (5 bases). This TCR came from a female donor with multiple sclerosis, enrolled in a pregnancy study. The CDR3 DNA reads TGTGCCAGCACAAAGGGGTGGCCCACTGAAGCTTTCTTT. It translates to CASTKGWPTEAFF.